This T cell receptor beta chain was sequenced for a study of blood T cell repertoires in COVID-19. This clone appeared a single time. This specimen includes other DNA sequences encoding the same CDR3. Assay used: immunoSEQ multiplex PCR; TCRdb lists only in-frame clones, some missing. There are around 61,000 clones in the sample; under 90% occur only once, and roughly 1.4% lies in the top ten. Trimming left V 3 bases short and J 1 base short, with 9 bases between. This CDR3 is built from 14 residues. The germline V gene encodes CDR1 MGHRA and CDR2 YSYEKL. This sequence originates from a man aged 55 to 70 with acute or convalescent COVID-19. The chain links TRBV4-1 to TRBJ1-1; unclear D gene. The source material was peripheral blood. The CDR3 bases are TGCGCCAGCAGCCAGGACTCCCCGAACACTGAAGCTTTCTTT. Translation gives CASSQDSPNTEAFF.